This T cell receptor beta chain derives from a study of cytomegalovirus exposure and HLA in healthy donors. Healthy people donating bone marrow made up the donors. As for this clone: The target antigen is unknown.

Study-wide findings and caveats: Most sequenced TCRs were rare (though some public TCRs occurred in many donors).

The CDR3 sequence is 16 residues long. CDR1 and CDR2 from the germline V gene are MNHEY and SMNVEV (reference sequence). V was clipped by 5 bases and J by 5 bases; unmatched bases: 6. PCR involved 60 Vbeta and 13 Jbeta primers. The table came from immunoSEQ multiplex PCR; TCRdb's copy has only in-frame clones and leaves some out. Its table records 100,000 to 150,000 clones. The sample taken for sequencing was PBMCs. The receptor was derived from a man aged 18 to 35 in good health and CMV-seronegative. V usage is TRBV27 and J usage is TRBJ2-2; 12 nucleotides match TRBD2. The CDR3 reads CASSPRLAGATGELFF. The CDR3 DNA sequence: TGTGCCAGCAGTCCCCGACTAGCGGGAGCGACCGGGGAGCTGTTTTTT.